These 11 T cell receptor beta chains originate from one sample sequenced in a study of cytomegalovirus exposure and HLA in healthy donors. The PCR used 60 Vbeta and 13 Jbeta primers. Sequenced by immunoSEQ multiplex PCR; TCRdb stores in-frame clones only, minus some. The sample consists of roughly 100,000 clones, less than 90% of them appearing once. Sequences were obtained from PBMCs. These receptors came from a man aged 40-49 years in good health and CMV-seronegative.

V and J are TRBV5-1 and TRBJ2-2; 14 positions match TRBD2. Trimming at V came to 4 bases and at J to 0 bases, leaving 11 bases not matched to a gene. CDR3 length: 20 residues. Germline assignment: CDR1 SGHRS and CDR2 YFSETQ. The CDR3 region has the DNA TGCGCCAGCAGCCCAAGGACTAGCGGGGGGCGTCCGTCGAACACCGGGGAGCTGTTTTTT. Its translation is CASSPRTSGGRPSNTGELFF.

Here the CDR3 DNA reads TGTGCTAGTGGTTTCCCCGACAGGTCACACCCGGAGCCCCAGCATTTT. This sequence encodes CASGFPDRSHPEPQHF. The chain carries TRBV12-5 and TRBJ1-5, with TRBD1 as a possible D gene (6 bases). Germline loops: CDR1 LGHNT, CDR2 FRNRAP. V was cut by 3 bases and J by 8 bases, with 20 bases left in between. This CDR3 is built from 16 residues.

The genes are TRBV9 and TRBJ1-2; D is unclear. Germline assignment: CDR1 SGDLS and CDR2 YYNGEE. V lost 4 bases and J lost 8, with 12 bases in between. This CDR3 comprises 12 residues. The CDR3 here is CASSPGREGYTF. The CDR3 DNA is TGTGCCAGCAGCCCCGGCCGGGAGGGCTACACCTTC. The whole variable domain, remainder taken from reference TRBV9 and TRBJ1-2, is DSGVTQTPKHLITATGQRVTLRCSPRSGDLSVYWYQQSLDQGLQFLIQYYNGEERAKGNILERFSAQQFPDLHSELNLSSLELGDSALYFCASSPGREGYTFGSGTRLTVV.

In regard to this clone: Sequence at one end of the junction differs from germline and may be a read error. The chain joins TRBV7-3 to TRBJ2-5; perhaps TRBD1 as D (6 bases). CDR3 length equals 13 residues. Per germline, CDR1 SGHTA and CDR2 FQGTGA. CDR3 DNA: TGTGCCAGCAGCTTTCAGGGGCAAGGGACCCAGTACTTC. This codes for CASSFQGQGTQYF.

The gene calls are TRBV27 and TRBJ2-7; 12 positions agree with TRBD2. The CDR3 length is 15 residues. Germline trimming cut 4 bases from V and 3 bases from J; bases unmatched to any gene: 4. The V gene's germline CDR1 is MNHEY and CDR2 SMNVEV (reference sequence). The CDR3 protein is CASSYLAGGLYEQYF. In DNA, the CDR3 is TGTGCCAGCAGTTATCTAGCGGGGGGGCTCTACGAGCAGTACTTC.

This sequence joins TRBV29-1 and TRBJ1-4; D may be TRBD1 (6 bases). Germline V gene lookup returns CDR1 SQVTM and CDR2 ANQGSEA. Trimming left V 5 bases short and J 3 bases short, with 16 bases between. The CDR3 is 15 residues long. CDR3 nucleotide sequence: TGCAGCGTTCAATTGGGCGGGGGCCCTAATGAAAAACTGTTTTTT. Amino acid sequence: CSVQLGGGPNEKLFF.

A few counts support this clone. The V and J genes are TRBV5-1 and TRBJ2-3, with D possibly matching TRBD2 (5 bases). V lost 4 bases and J 2 bases, leaving 14 bases between the germline ends. In germline, CDR1 is SGHRS, CDR2 YFSETQ. This CDR3 spans 15 amino acids. The CDR3 coding sequence is TGCGCCAGCAGCCCGCGAGGCGGGCCCACAGATACGCAGTATTTT. Translated, it gives CASSPRGGPTDTQYF.

As regards this clone: This same CDR3 is encoded by further DNA sequences in the sample. The V call is TRBV5-1, the J call TRBJ1-1, with 7 nucleotides matching TRBD1. J gave up 1 base and V 5 bases, and 5 bases lay outside the gene matches. CDR3 size: 14 residues. CDR1 SGHRS and CDR2 YFSETQ come from the germline V gene. For the CDR3, the DNA is TGCGCCAGCAGTCTGAGACAGGGGAACACTGAAGCTTTCTTT. Its protein is CASSLRQGNTEAFF.

The rearrangement joins TRBV19 to TRBJ1-6; 8 bases align to TRBD1. The junction had 8 bases not matched to a gene; V was cut back by 4 bases and J by 9 bases. Germline values: CDR1 LNHDA, CDR2 SQIVND (reference sequence). CDR3 length equals 15 residues. CDR3 region: CASSTGQGLISPLHF. The CDR3 bases are TGTGCCAGTAGTACAGGACAGGGATTGATTTCACCCCTCCACTTT.

This clone was seen a single time. J is TRBJ2-7 and V is TRBV6-1; 7 bases are shared with TRBD2. V lost 4 bases to trimming and J lost 4 bases; unmatched junction nucleotides: 13. This CDR3 is 16 amino acids long. CDR1 MNHNS and CDR2 SASEGT come from the germline V gene. CDR3 amino acids: CASSGGGGAGYYEQYF. The CDR3 DNA is TGTGCCAGCAGTGGTGGGGGGGGTGCCGGGTATTACGAGCAGTACTTC.

The V gene is TRBV6-5, the J gene TRBJ2-3; 7 bases map to TRBD1. J gave up 3 bases and V 8 bases, and 8 bases lay outside the gene matches. The CDR3 extends over 14 amino acids. Germline lookup yields CDR1 MNHEY and CDR2 SVGAGI. Here the CDR3 reads CASRRGLETDTQYF. The CDR3 coding sequence is TGTGCCAGCCGAAGGGGGCTTGAGACAGATACGCAGTATTTT.